The sequence of this T cell receptor (beta chain) was determined in a study of blood T cell repertoires in COVID-19. For the study at large: Italy, Spain and the United States were the sources of the convalescent and acute COVID-19 samples. The cDNA or gDNA used as material had been derived from T cells, B-cell-depleted T cells, or PBMCs.

Authors' analysis steps: Reference gene primer amplification gave nucleated cell count estimates. Repertoires were generated with immunoSEQ multiplex PCR, while TCRdb's copy carries only in-frame clones and drops some. Clone size and V and J calls were adopted from that table, with D and trimming inferred from the DNA. The sample carries about 260,000 clones, about 80% recorded once. The CDR3 consists of 16 residues. Per germline, CDR1 SGHAT and CDR2 FQDESV (reference sequence). V was cut by 5 bases and J by 1 base, with 17 bases left in between. This TCR came from a human donor in a cohort sampled during active COVID-19. The chain carries TRBV11-1 and TRBJ2-5, with a tentative D call TRBD1 (7 bases). The source material was peripheral blood. CDR3 protein: CASSRGGPGGQETQYF. CDR3 sequence (DNA): TGTGCCAGCAGCCGAGGGGGGCCAGGGGGCCAAGAGACCCAGTACTTC.